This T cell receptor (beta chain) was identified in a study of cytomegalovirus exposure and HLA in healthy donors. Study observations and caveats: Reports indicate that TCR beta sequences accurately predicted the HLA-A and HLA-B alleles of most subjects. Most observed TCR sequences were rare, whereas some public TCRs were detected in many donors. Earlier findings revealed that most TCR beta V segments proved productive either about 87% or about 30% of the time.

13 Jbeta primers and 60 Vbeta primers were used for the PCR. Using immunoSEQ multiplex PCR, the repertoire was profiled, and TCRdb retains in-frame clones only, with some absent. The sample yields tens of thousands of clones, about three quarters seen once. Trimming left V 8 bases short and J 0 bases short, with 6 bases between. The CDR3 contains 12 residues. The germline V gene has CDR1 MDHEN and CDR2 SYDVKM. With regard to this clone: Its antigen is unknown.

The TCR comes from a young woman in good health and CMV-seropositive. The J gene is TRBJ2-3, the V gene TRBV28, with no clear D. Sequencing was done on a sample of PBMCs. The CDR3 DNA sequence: TGTGCCAGCGGCAGTAGCACAGATACGCAGTATTTT. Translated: CASGSSTDTQYF.